The 26 T cell receptor beta chains below all came from one sample that was sequenced in a study of T cell changes during pregnancy in multiple sclerosis. Sequencing used immunoSEQ multiplex PCR; TCRdb keeps in-frame clones, though not all of them. Among 55,000 to 65,000 clones, 93% were seen once, and the ten largest hold approximately 1.8%. This sample comprised peripheral blood, obtained after pregnancy. These TCRs come from a female donor with multiple sclerosis, enrolled in a pregnancy study.

The chain links TRBV18 to TRBJ2-7; 8 bases are a match to TRBD1. The CDR3 sequence is 16 residues long. Trimming cost V 2 bases and J 1 base; bases outside gene matches: 7. The germline CDR1 and CDR2 sequences are KGHSH and LQKENI. The CDR3 spells CASSPGPGTGSYEQYF. The CDR3 nucleotides read TGTGCCAGCTCACCAGGGCCCGGGACAGGATCCTACGAGCAGTACTTC.

This chain joins TRBV25-1 and TRBJ2-5; 7 bases are shared with TRBD2. The CDR3 covers 16 residues. V shed 7 bases, J shed 4 bases, and the junction held 15 bases outside the gene matches. Germline V gene data show CDR1 as MGHDK and CDR2 as SYGVNS. The CDR3 reads CASTPMGGGERETQYF. The CDR3 nucleotides read TGTGCCAGCACGCCCATGGGTGGGGGGGAACGAGAGACCCAGTACTTC.

The chain couples TRBV9 to TRBJ1-2; TRBD1 agrees at 9 bases. The V segment lost 4 bases and the J segment 2 bases; nucleotides outside the gene matches: 3. CDR3 length: 14 residues. The V gene's germline CDR1 is SGDLS and CDR2 YYNGEE. The chain's CDR3 is CASSNGQGNYGYTF. The CDR3 coding sequence is TGTGCCAGCAGCAACGGACAGGGGAACTATGGCTACACCTTC.

This clone has a single count. J is TRBJ2-1 and V is TRBV27; 9 positions match TRBD2. Germline lookup yields CDR1 MNHEY and CDR2 SMNVEV (reference sequence). This CDR3 has 16 amino acids. J lost 6 bases, V lost 5 bases, and 11 bases had no gene match. The CDR3 is CASSPLTGTSPNEQFF. Here the CDR3 DNA reads TGTGCCAGCAGTCCTCTTACCGGGACTAGCCCCAATGAGCAGTTCTTC.

The chain has TRBV7-3 and TRBJ2-7; perhaps TRBD1 as D (6 bases). Germline CDR1 is SGHTA and CDR2 is FQGTGA. With 5 bases removed from V and 12 bases from J, the gap between germline ends came to 20 bases. The CDR3 has 13 amino acids. The CDR3 DNA is TGTGCCAGCAGCCCTACCCGGGACACCGTAATGTACTTC. Translation gives CASSPTRDTVMYF. Supplemented by reference TRBV7-3 and TRBJ2-7, the full variable domain reads GAGVSQTPSNKVTEKGKYVELRCDPISGHTALYWYRQSLGQGPEFLIYFQGTGAADDSGLPNDRFFAVRPEGSVSTLKIQRTERGDSAVYLCASSPTRDTVMYFGPGTRLTVT.

This clone came up once. The chain has TRBV5-5 and TRBJ2-3; TRBD2 matches 7 bases. The J segment lost 1 base and the V segment lost 3 bases, leaving 8 bases of the junction unmatched. The CDR3 has 16 amino acids. Germline V gene lookup returns CDR1 SGHKS and CDR2 YYEKEE (reference sequence). CDR3 protein: CASSSTLALGTDTQYF. The DNA of the CDR3 is TGTGCCAGCAGCTCGACACTAGCGTTAGGCACAGATACGCAGTATTTT. Together with reference TRBV5-5 and TRBJ2-3, the CDR3 gives the full variable domain: DAGVTQSPTHLIKTRGQQVTLRCSPISGHKSVSWYQQVLGQGPQFIFQYYEKEERGRGNFPDRFSARQFPNYSSELNVNALLLGDSALYLCASSSTLALGTDTQYFGPGTRLTVL.

J is TRBJ2-1 and V is TRBV5-1; TRBD2 agrees at 13 bases. Germline V gene lookup returns CDR1 SGHRS and CDR2 YFSETQ. The junction had 6 bases not matched to a gene; V was cut back by 4 bases and J by 8 bases. CDR3 size: 15 residues. CDR3 loop: CASSPGTSGNHEQFF. For the CDR3, the DNA is TGCGCCAGCAGCCCCGGGACTAGCGGGAACCATGAGCAGTTCTTC. The full variable domain, rest sourced from reference TRBV5-1 and TRBJ2-1, is KAGVTQTPRYLIKTRGQQVTLSCSPISGHRSVSWYQQTPGQGLQFLFEYFSETQRNKGNFPGRFSGRQFSNSRSEMNVSTLELGDSALYLCASSPGTSGNHEQFFGPGTRLTVL.

J is TRBJ1-1 and V is TRBV29-1; the D is unclear. V was cut by 4 bases and J by 8 bases, with 11 bases left in between. This CDR3 has 11 amino acids. Germline CDR1 and CDR2: SQVTM and ANQGSEA. The CDR3 nucleotides read TGCAGCGTTGTCTGGACTCTAGAAGCTTTCTTT. This sequence encodes CSVVWTLEAFF.

The chain links TRBV9 to TRBJ1-1; 8 nucleotides align to TRBD1. This CDR3 comprises 16 residues. V shed 1 base, J shed 0 bases, and the junction held 5 bases outside the gene matches. In germline, CDR1 is SGDLS, CDR2 YYNGEE. CDR3 DNA sequence: TGTGCCAGCAGCGTATTGGACAGGGTCATGAACACTGAAGCTTTCTTT. It translates to CASSVLDRVMNTEAFF. Complete variable domain (other parts from reference TRBV9 and TRBJ1-1): DSGVTQTPKHLITATGQRVTLRCSPRSGDLSVYWYQQSLDQGLQFLIQYYNGEERAKGNILERFSAQQFPDLHSELNLSSLELGDSALYFCASSVLDRVMNTEAFFGQGTRLTVV.

The chain links TRBV13 to TRBJ1-3, with 7 bases identical to TRBD1. After removal of 5 bases from V and 0 bases from J, the junction contained 4 bases not matched to a gene. The germline CDR1 and CDR2 sequences are PRHDT and FYEKMQ (reference sequence). The CDR3 is made up of 15 amino acids. The CDR3: CASSPAGGSGNTIYF. The DNA of the CDR3 is TGTGCCAGCAGCCCGGCAGGGGGCTCTGGAAACACCATATATTTT.

This chain uses TRBV5-1 with TRBJ1-2; TRBD1 aligns across 7 bases. The trim removed 0 bases at V and 5 bases at J, leaving 7 bases unmatched. The CDR3 extends over 15 amino acids. The germline gives CDR1 SGHRS, CDR2 YFSETQ. In nucleotides, the CDR3 is TGCGCCAGCAGCTTGGGACAGGGCGCTTCTTATGGCTACACCTTC. Its translation is CASSLGQGASYGYTF. Combining the CDR3 with reference TRBV5-1 and TRBJ1-2 gives the whole variable domain KAGVTQTPRYLIKTRGQQVTLSCSPISGHRSVSWYQQTPGQGLQFLFEYFSETQRNKGNFPGRFSGRQFSNSRSEMNVSTLELGDSALYLCASSLGQGASYGYTFGSGTRLTVV.

The chain recombines TRBV11-3 with TRBJ1-1, with D hard to call. The CDR3 loop spans 16 amino acids. CDR1 and CDR2 (germline): SGHNT, YENEEA. V dropped 5 bases and J dropped 0 bases, with 16 bases sitting between them. CDR3: CASSRGVFEMNTEAFF. The CDR3 DNA is TGTGCCAGCAGCCGAGGAGTTTTTGAAATGAACACTGAAGCTTTCTTT.

The chain links TRBV9 to TRBJ2-5; D might be TRBD2 (6 bases). The assigned J gene may be wrong: the sequence end matches TRBJ2-7 better. CDR1 is SGDLS and CDR2 is YYNGEE in the germline V gene. This CDR3 region has 15 residues. CDR3 amino acids: CASSVEPGTPYEQYF. The CDR3 DNA follows: TGTGCCAGCAGCGTAGAGCCCGGGACTCCCTACGAGCAGTACTTC.

The chain uses TRBV19 and TRBJ2-7; TRBD1 agrees at 7 bases. Germline V gene sequence: CDR1 LNHDA, CDR2 SQIVND (reference sequence). The trim removed 5 bases at V and 6 bases at J, leaving 10 bases unmatched. The CDR3 is 14 amino acids. The DNA of the CDR3 is TGTGCCAGTAGTCGACAGGGTCGAGTCGGCGAGCAGTACTTC. It translates to CASSRQGRVGEQYF.

With respect to this clone: Relative to the germline gene, one junction end is altered; a read error may explain this. The chain uses TRBV19 and TRBJ2-3; 15 positions match TRBD2. CDR1 LNHDA and CDR2 SQIVND come from the germline V gene (reference sequence). The length of the CDR3 is 17 residues. CDR3 amino acids: CASSLEGLAGGVDTQYF. As DNA, the CDR3 is TGTGCCAGTAGTCTAGAGGGACTAGCGGGAGGAGTGGATACGCAGTATTTT.

The rearrangement links TRBV27 to TRBJ2-7; tentatively, D is TRBD2 (5 bases). There are 15 residues in the CDR3. Germline CDR1 MNHEY, CDR2 SMNVEV (reference sequence). Trimming pared 6 bases from V and 3 bases from J, leaving 18 bases between. The CDR3 sequence is CASSPMTTGYYEQYF. In nucleotides, the CDR3 is TGTGCCAGCAGCCCGATGACGACGGGATACTACGAGCAGTACTTC.

V usage is TRBV2 and J usage is TRBJ2-3, with 9 bases matching TRBD2. The CDR3 extends over 14 amino acids. Germline V lookup: CDR1 SNHLY, CDR2 FYNNEI. After removal of 6 bases from V and 4 bases from J, the junction contained 5 bases not matched to a gene. CDR3 DNA sequence: TGTGCCAGCAGAGAGCGGGAGGTAGCAGATACGCAGTATTTT. Its translation is CASREREVADTQYF.

The chain joins TRBV5-4 to TRBJ2-1; 8 bases match TRBD1. Germline lookup yields CDR1 SGHNT and CDR2 YYREEE (reference sequence). V was pared by 4 bases and J by 6 bases, with 9 bases of the junction left unmatched. This CDR3 has 15 residues. The CDR3 loop reads CASSHGQGFSNEQFF. CDR3 sequence (DNA): TGTGCCAGCAGCCACGGACAGGGATTTAGCAATGAGCAGTTCTTC. The full variable domain, its missing parts supplied by reference TRBV5-4 and TRBJ2-1, is ETGVTQSPTHLIKTRGQQVTLRCSSQSGHNTVSWYQQALGQGPQFIFQYYREEENGRGNFPPRFSGLQFPNYSSELNVNALELDDSALYLCASSHGQGFSNEQFFGPGTRLTVL.

CDR3 sequence (DNA): TGTGCCAGCATGAAGAGGACAGCCCCCTTCTTT. It is translated as CASMKRTAPFF. The chain is built from TRBV2 and TRBJ1-1; D might be TRBD1 (6 bases). CDR3 length: 11 residues. Germline-derived CDR1 and CDR2 are SNHLY and FYNNEI. With 7 bases removed from V and 14 bases from J, the gap between germline ends came to 17 bases.

This clone turned up a few times. This chain joins TRBV6-4 and TRBJ1-5; 9 nucleotides agree with TRBD1. With 6 bases clipped from V and 1 base from J, the junction kept 10 bases outside the gene matches. Germline V gene data show CDR1 as MRHNA and CDR2 as SNTAGT. CDR3 length: 17 residues. The CDR3 bases are TGTGCCAGCAGGGACAGGGGCCGCAATTGGAGCAATCAGCCCCAGCATTTT. This sequence encodes CASRDRGRNWSNQPQHF.

The rearrangement joins TRBV6-6 to TRBJ1-1; D is uncertain. Germline V CDR1 and CDR2: MNHNY, SVGAGI (reference sequence). Trimming pared 2 bases from V and 0 bases from J, leaving 10 bases between. There are 15 residues in the CDR3. For the CDR3, the DNA is TGTGCCAGCAGTTACCAATCCGCAGTGAACACTGAAGCTTTCTTT. Amino acid sequence: CASSYQSAVNTEAFF.

This clone was seen only once. The chain employs TRBV6-6 and TRBJ2-7, with D possibly matching TRBD1 (5 bases). The germline gives CDR1 MNHNY, CDR2 SVGAGI (reference sequence). This CDR3 has 13 residues. The V gene lost 7 bases and the J gene lost 2 bases, with 12 bases spanning the gap. The CDR3 protein is CASTLRGTYEQYF. CDR3 DNA: TGTGCCAGCACCCTAAGGGGAACCTACGAGCAGTACTTC.

The CDR3 spells CASTDRSSGNTIYF. In DNA, the CDR3 is TGCGCCAGCACTGACAGAAGCTCTGGAAACACCATATATTTT. The chain links TRBV5-1 to TRBJ1-3, with a tentative D call TRBD1 (5 bases). This CDR3 has 14 amino acids. V was trimmed by 6 bases and J by 0 bases, leaving 10 bases between them. Per the germline V gene, CDR1 is SGHRS and CDR2 is YFSETQ. Drawing the rest from reference TRBV5-1 and TRBJ1-3, the complete variable domain is KAGVTQTPRYLIKTRGQQVTLSCSPISGHRSVSWYQQTPGQGLQFLFEYFSETQRNKGNFPGRFSGRQFSNSRSEMNVSTLELGDSALYLCASTDRSSGNTIYFGEGSWLTVV.

The chain joins TRBV6-1 to TRBJ2-5; 10 bases agree with TRBD2. In germline, CDR1 is MNHNS, CDR2 SASEGT. V gave up 4 bases and J gave up 6 bases; unmatched junction bases: 11. The CDR3 consists of 16 residues. In DNA, the CDR3 is TGTGCCAGCAGTGGGTGGCTAGCGGGAGTCGGGCAGACCCAGTACTTC. It encodes CASSGWLAGVGQTQYF.

This clone showed up just once. The chain joins TRBV25-1 to TRBJ1-1; TRBD1 aligns across 7 bases. V was clipped by 6 bases and J by 5 bases; unmatched bases: 9. CDR3 size: 14 residues. Germline V CDR1 and CDR2: MGHDK, SYGVNS. The CDR3 reads CASSRQGEGTEAFF. In nucleotides, the CDR3 is TGTGCCAGCAGCCGACAGGGAGAGGGGACTGAAGCTTTCTTT.

The V and J genes are TRBV6-5 and TRBJ1-3; D gene uncertain. V was clipped by 6 bases and J by 9 bases, with 21 bases between them. This CDR3 region has 15 residues. Per germline, CDR1 MNHEY and CDR2 SVGAGI. The CDR3 nucleotides are TGTGCCAGCAGCGAGAGTCGTAGATCCGGGGTCACCATATATTTT. As protein: CASSESRRSGVTIYF.